This TCR beta chain came from a study of T cells in tumors after PD-1 blockade. About the research overall: Daily vismodegib 150 mg continued in a subset of anti-PD-1-treated patients. Whole-study findings and limits: Peripheral recruitment is suggested, as some novel exhausted tumor clones were in pre-treatment blood.

This CDR3 is 20 amino acids long. Germline V lookup: CDR1 SGHRS, CDR2 YFSETQ. The junction had 18 bases not matched to a gene; V was cut back by 4 bases and J by 1 base. Tumor or blood genomic DNA was sequenced, with inputs of about 616 ng to 6,004 ng. For this clone: As yet, its antigen is unknown.

Profiled with immunoSEQ multiplex PCR; TCRdb holds only in-frame clones, not every one. The table lists just under 65,000 clones, 74% of them singletons. The rearrangement joins TRBV5-1 to TRBJ2-1, with TRBD1 matching over 9 bases. The source is a human donor with basal cell carcinoma. The sample in question was PBMCs, obtained after anti-PD-1 treatment. The CDR3, as DNA: TGCGCCAGCAGCAGCACAAGACAGGGGGGCGGTTTAAGGTCCTACAATGAGCAGTTCTTC. It encodes CASSSTRQGGGLRSYNEQFF.